This T cell receptor beta chain is from a study of cytomegalovirus exposure and HLA in healthy donors. Background on the study: A subsequent analysis stated that the 120 or so validation repertoires were run on the same platform as the approximately 660 first-cohort repertoires. Study results and limitations: A subsequent analysis found that TCR clusters from the first cohort also tended to co-occur in the approximately 110 validation repertoires, with about 95% of cluster scores above 0. High sensitivity and specificity were reportedly achieved when the classifier diagnosed cytomegalovirus status.

This table comes from immunoSEQ multiplex PCR, and its TCRdb copy is limited to in-frame clones, with some not included. Found here are some 99,000 clones, more than 70% of them singletons; the top ten hold about 2.1%. On this clone itself: What it recognizes is unknown.

Germline V gene data show CDR1 as LGHNA and CDR2 as YNFKEQ. Losses at the gene ends were 4 bases for V and 2 bases for J; bases not matched to a gene: 5. The CDR3 totals 16 residues. Separate from the approximately 700-subject first cohort was the roughly 120-subject validation cohort, to which the donors belonged. Sequencing was done on a sample of PBMCs. The TCR was taken from a young woman in good health and CMV-seronegative. The chain combines TRBV4-2 with TRBJ2-2; 9 bases are shared with TRBD1. CDR3 protein: CASSRLGQGNTGELFF. DNA for the CDR3: TGTGCCAGCAGCCGATTGGGACAGGGAAACACCGGGGAGCTGTTTTTT.